Listed here are 13 T cell receptor beta chains from one sample, sequenced in a study of human T cells and chemical hapten exposure. Total RNA was extracted from unfractionated whole blood. TCRdb re-called the 5' RACE reads with MiXCR, one entry per CDR3 protein. Seen here are 130,000 or so distinct CDR3 sequences, 3.5% to 5% observed once, and the top ten hold approximately 1.3%. These TCRs come from a female donor in good health.

The chain links TRBV7-2 to TRBJ1-6; the D is unclear. The CDR3 is 15 residues long. V was shortened by 1 base and J by 10 bases, with 14 bases between the two germline ends. Germline assignment: CDR1 SGHTA and CDR2 FQGNSA. This CDR3 reads CASSLGSHVGSPLHF. The CDR3 DNA reads as TGTGCCAGCAGCTTAGGGAGCCACGTGGGATCACCCCTCCACTTT. The entire variable domain, with the rest obtained from reference TRBV7-2 and TRBJ1-6, is as follows: GAGVSQSPSNKVTEKGKDVELRCDPISGHTALYWYRQSLGQGLEFLIYFQGNSAPDKSGLPSDRFSAERTGGSVSTLTIQRTQQEDSAVYLCASSLGSHVGSPLHFGNGTRLTVT.

This clonotype was picked up many times. The gene calls are TRBV3-1 and TRBJ2-5; D is unclear. V was pared by 3 bases and J by 5 bases, with 13 bases between. The CDR3 length is 14 residues. The germline V gene has CDR1 LGHDT and CDR2 YNNKEL (reference sequence). The CDR3 loop is CASSQAGRPETQYF. CDR3 DNA: TGTGCCAGCAGCCAGGCAGGACGCCCGGAGACCCAGTACTTC.

This clonotype has a handful of counts. The DNA is left out, because the CDR3 cannot be placed on it with certainty; the CDR3 is given as TCRdb lists it. V and J are TRBV5-1 and TRBJ2-7; the table gives TRBD1 as D, unverified against the DNA. The CDR3 spans 14 residues, counting both ends. CDR1 is SGHRS and CDR2 is YFSETQ in the germline V gene. The CDR3 region is CASSLVFGQGTPYF.

The chain links TRBV6-2 or TRBV6-3 to TRBJ2-5; 8 nucleotides align to TRBD1. V was clipped by 8 bases and J by 1 base; unmatched bases: 9. In germline, CDR1 is MNHEY, CDR2 SVGEGT. CDR3 size: 15 residues. CDR3 residues: CASGYLDRVQETQYF. The CDR3 bases are TGTGCCAGCGGCTACCTGGACAGGGTCCAAGAGACCCAGTACTTC.

V is TRBV10-3 and J is TRBJ2-1; 10 nucleotides align to TRBD2. J lost 5 bases, V lost 2 bases, and 3 bases had no gene match. Germline CDR1 ENHRY, CDR2 SYGVKD. CDR3 size: 15 residues. The CDR3 DNA reads TGTGCCATCAGTGAGGTTCTAGCGGGGGACAATGAGCAGTTCTTC. Translating it yields CAISEVLAGDNEQFF.

V gene TRBV21-1 combines with J gene TRBJ2-7. TRBV21-1 is marked as a pseudogene. The CDR3 runs to 12 residues. As DNA, the CDR3 is TGTGCCAGCAGCAAAAGGACCTACGAGCAGTACTTC. Translated: CASSKRTYEQYF.

This clonotype was counted many times. The V gene is TRBV4-3, the J gene TRBJ2-6; unclear D gene. This CDR3 has 15 amino acids. Germline CDR1 and CDR2: LGHNA and YSLEER. V lost 1 base and J 1 base, leaving 5 bases between the germline ends. The CDR3 region is CASSQGTSGANVLTF. The CDR3 DNA is TGCGCCAGCAGCCAAGGTACATCTGGGGCCAACGTCCTGACTTTC.

The sample holds many counts of this clonotype. The J gene is TRBJ2-5, the V gene TRBV10-3; D is unclear. This CDR3 contains 13 residues. V was clipped by 0 bases and J by 2 bases, with 4 bases between them. The germline CDR1 and CDR2 sequences are ENHRY and SYGVKD. CDR3 in DNA: TGTGCCATCAGTGAGTCGACTCAAGAGACCCAGTACTTC. Translation: CAISESTQETQYF.

This clonotype was counted ten times or more. The CDR3 sequence is CASTQSGQGSDTQYF. The CDR3 DNA reads as TGTGCCAGCACCCAAAGTGGACAGGGGTCAGATACGCAGTATTTT. V usage is TRBV28 and J usage is TRBJ2-3; 9 nucleotides match TRBD1. CDR1 is MDHEN, CDR2 SYDVKM, per germline. The CDR3 length is 15 residues. V shed 7 bases, J shed 4 bases, and the junction held 9 bases outside the gene matches.

This clonotype was counted at least ten times. This chain uses TRBV20-1 with TRBJ2-7; D possibly uses TRBD1 or TRBD2 (5 bases each). V was trimmed by 0 bases and J by 7 bases, leaving 13 bases between them. CDR3 size: 13 residues. Germline CDR1 is DFQATT and CDR2 is SNEGSKA (reference sequence). The CDR3 sequence is CSAREAGTREQYF. The CDR3 DNA sequence: TGCAGTGCTAGAGAGGCAGGGACGAGGGAGCAGTACTTC.

This clonotype was recorded at least ten times. V and J are TRBV12-3 or TRBV12-4 and TRBJ1-5; D might be TRBD1 (6 bases). The V and J ends lost 6 bases and 6 bases respectively, with 15 bases between them. This CDR3 region has 14 residues. As DNA, the CDR3 is TGTGCCAGCAGCCCCGGGGGGGGCGGTCAGCCCCAGCATTTT. Translated, it gives CASSPGGGGQPQHF.

This clonotype was seen repeatedly, ten times or more. The chain recombines TRBV7-3 with TRBJ1-1, with D possibly matching TRBD1 (5 bases). CDR1 is SGHTA, CDR2 FQGTGA, per germline. Trimming left V 3 bases short and J 2 bases short, with 7 bases between. This CDR3 has 13 residues. The CDR3 DNA sequence: TGTGCCAGCAGCTTTGGGGGAAACACTGAAGCTTTCTTT. Translation: CASSFGGNTEAFF.

The sample holds many counts of this clonotype. The chain carries TRBV13 and TRBJ2-2, with a weak D call TRBD1 (5 bases). Deletions cut 4 bases from V and 3 bases from J, with 18 bases between. The CDR3 loop spans 17 amino acids. The germline V gene encodes CDR1 PRHDT and CDR2 FYEKMQ (reference sequence). The CDR3 bases are TGTGCCAGCAGCTCAACCCAGGGTTCAGAGGACACCGGGGAGCTGTTTTTT. Protein product: CASSSTQGSEDTGELFF.